The text below deals with one TCR beta chain. This clonotype was counted ten times or more. The antigen this receptor binds is unknown. One base away there is no much larger clone; base qualities are not given. This entry belongs to a study of T cell repertoires in cytomegalovirus infection (dated by TCRdb to 2018 to 2020). Context from the whole study: Donor HLA type was relevant to the analysis, because carriage of CMV infection together with the matching HLA type was indicated by public TCR beta signatures.

Sequenced using an Illumina HiSeq 1500. Using fastp at Q25 and MiXCR, TCRdb reprocessed the public reads and kept productive beta chains. For every CDR3 protein sequence, its rows merge into one entry that carries the most common genes and DNA. This sample holds over 250,000 distinct CDR3 sequences; around 25% were observed only once. About 15% of the sample belongs to the ten largest clones. What the work shows at the level of the full study, not this receptor alone: The ex vivo response was dominated by HLA-C-restricted CMV-specific TCR beta clonotypes, and the single most frequent clonotype in two of eight donors was supplied by these HLA-C-restricted clonotypes. Cumulative frequency of public TCR beta family members discriminated carriers of CMV infection plus the relevant HLA type in this cohort and an independent approximately 340-donor cohort.

The germline V gene specifies MDHEN as CDR1 and SYDVKM as CDR2. The junction shows trimming of 6 bases on V and 2 bases on J, and the gene matches do not reach 3 bases of it. From cysteine to phenylalanine, the CDR3 is 15 amino acids long. Solely the CDR3 DNA is kept, with 45 bases framed from the first base. The sequence was obtained from a human donor in good health (CMV status not recorded). Some clones in this sample may be carry-over from other donors' samples. What was sequenced was PBMCs. This sequence uses TRBV28 and TRBJ1-5; 11 central nucleotides agree with TRBD1. The sequence in DNA is TGTGCCAGCAGCCTGGGACAGGGGGGCAATCAGCCCCAGCATTTT. This sequence encodes CASSLGQGGNQPQHF.